This TCR beta chain is from a study of T cells in Graves' hyperthyroidism and ophthalmopathy. V was shortened by 4 bases and J by 14 bases, with 17 bases between the two germline ends. This CDR3 has 12 amino acids. Germline CDR1 and CDR2: SEHNR and FQNEAQ (reference sequence). TCR beta CDR3 regions were amplified from RNA. During a first-round RT-PCR of the TCR CDR3, the HTBI primer set was used. MiXCR was run by TCRdb on the multiplex PCR reads, yielding one entry per CDR3 protein. This sample carries 360,000 or so distinct CDR3 sequences, 13% to 15% of them seen once, and the ten largest clones take roughly a fifth. This clonotype was seen a handful of times.

Sequencing was performed on blood. The source is a woman aged 55-75 years with Graves' ophthalmopathy. The V gene is TRBV7-9, the J gene TRBJ2-5; D assignment may be TRBD1 or TRBD2 (5 bases each). Here the CDR3 reads CASSSGRDGLYF. The CDR3 coding sequence is TGTGCCAGCAGCTCCGGCCGGGACGGATTATACTTC.